Following are 26 T cell receptor beta chains from one sample sequenced in a study of blood T cell repertoires in COVID-19. This table comes from immunoSEQ multiplex PCR, and its TCRdb copy is limited to in-frame clones, with some not included. Of around 440,000 clones listed, 88% are singletons. Sequences were obtained from peripheral blood. These receptors were collected from a woman aged 45-60 years with COVID-19, enrolled during active disease.

The rearrangement links TRBV29-1 to TRBJ2-1, with 7 nucleotides matching TRBD1. From germline, CDR1 is SQVTM and CDR2 ANQGSEA. The CDR3 is made up of 13 amino acids. The ends lost 5 bases at V and 7 bases at J; junction bases unmatched: 8. In DNA, the CDR3 is TGCAGCGTTAAACTGAGGGGGCTGAATGAGCAGTTCTTC. Protein: CSVKLRGLNEQFF.

In its sample, this clone was seen once. This chain links TRBV7-9 with TRBJ1-2; no reliable D call. The CDR3 runs 14 residues. Germline V gene lookup returns CDR1 SEHNR and CDR2 FQNEAQ (reference sequence). V lost 4 bases, J lost 4 bases, and 13 bases lay in between. CDR3 in amino acids: CASSSGQASYGYTF. The CDR3 DNA reads TGTGCCAGCAGCTCAGGCCAGGCCTCCTATGGCTACACCTTC. Full variable domain (rest looked up from reference TRBV7-9 and TRBJ1-2): DTGVSQNPRHKITKRGQNVTFRCDPISEHNRLYWYRQTLGQGPEFLTYFQNEAQLEKSRLLSDRFSAERPKGSFSTLEIQRTEQGDSAMYLCASSSGQASYGYTFGSGTRLTVV.

The chain joins TRBV27 to TRBJ2-5, with 14 bases matching TRBD2. Germline CDR1 and CDR2: MNHEY and SMNVEV (reference sequence). This CDR3 is 15 amino acids long. J lost 5 bases, V lost 8 bases, and 7 bases had no gene match. Here the CDR3 DNA reads TGTGCCAGCCAGGGGACTAGCGGGGGTGGGGAGACCCAGTACTTC. Residues: CASQGTSGGGETQYF.

The CDR3 sequence is CASSETHGSGNTIYF. The CDR3 DNA is TGTGCCAGTAGTGAAACCCACGGCTCTGGAAACACCATATATTTT. The J gene is TRBJ1-3, the V gene TRBV19, with D unclear. CDR3 length: 15 residues. CDR1 LNHDA and CDR2 SQIVND come from the germline V gene (reference sequence). V gave up 5 bases and J gave up 0 bases, with 11 bases separating them.

This chain links TRBV2 with TRBJ1-4; TRBD1 aligns across 7 bases. The CDR3 is 15 residues long. CDR1 is SNHLY and CDR2 is FYNNEI in the germline V gene. Trimming removed 2 bases from V and 7 bases from J; junction bases left unmatched: 7. The CDR3 bases are TGTGCCAGCAGTGAATTGGGACAGACGGGTGAAAAACTGTTTTTT. Translating gives CASSELGQTGEKLFF.

In its sample, this clone was seen once. Other DNA sequences from this sample encode an identical CDR3 as well. The chain employs TRBV7-9 and TRBJ1-4, with D unresolved. Trimming cost V 2 bases and J 8 bases, with 9 bases left between them. CDR1 is SEHNR and CDR2 is FQNEAQ in the germline V gene (reference sequence). This CDR3 region has 13 residues. DNA of the CDR3: TGTGCCAGCAGCTTAAGAGGATACGAAAAACTGTTTTTT. Its protein is CASSLRGYEKLFF. Filled out from reference TRBV7-9 and TRBJ1-4, the complete variable domain reads DTGVSQNPRHKITKRGQNVTFRCDPISEHNRLYWYRQTLGQGPEFLTYFQNEAQLEKSRLLSDRFSAERPKGSFSTLEIQRTEQGDSAMYLCASSLRGYEKLFFGSGTQLSVL.

The gene calls are TRBV7-9 and TRBJ2-7; D might be TRBD1 (6 bases). The germline CDR1 and CDR2 sequences are SEHNR and FQNEAQ (reference sequence). This CDR3 comprises 15 residues. V lost 1 base and J lost 4, with 14 bases in between. The CDR3 DNA is TGTGCCAGCAGCTTAGTGCGGCAGGGGAGATACGAGCAGTACTTC. Translation gives CASSLVRQGRYEQYF.

The chain combines TRBV27 with TRBJ1-1; 8 bases agree with TRBD1. V lost 5 bases, J lost 0 bases, and 2 bases stayed unmatched. Germline lookup yields CDR1 MNHEY and CDR2 SMNVEV (reference sequence). CDR3 length: 14 amino acids. The CDR3: CASSPGQVNTEAFF. CDR3 nucleotide sequence: TGTGCCAGCAGTCCGGGACAGGTGAACACTGAAGCTTTCTTT.

The chain links TRBV7-9 to TRBJ1-2; D gene unclear. V gave up 1 base and J gave up 4 bases, with 10 bases separating them. CDR1 is SEHNR and CDR2 is FQNEAQ in the germline V gene (reference sequence). The CDR3 loop spans 14 amino acids. CDR3 residues: CASSLGVLVYGYTF. Written as DNA, the CDR3 is TGTGCCAGCAGCTTAGGGGTCCTAGTCTATGGCTACACCTTC.

CDR3 sequence reads: CASTATGMGTEAFF. DNA for the CDR3: TGTGCCAGCACCGCAACAGGGATGGGGACTGAAGCTTTCTTT. This rearrangement joins TRBV11-2 to TRBJ1-1; D perhaps matches TRBD1 (6 bases). Trimming took off 7 bases at V and 5 bases at J, with 17 bases between the two ends. In germline, CDR1 is SGHAT, CDR2 FQNNGV. This CDR3 is built from 14 residues.

The chain recombines TRBV5-1 with TRBJ1-1, with TRBD1 as a possible D gene (5 bases). Germline V gives CDR1 SGHRS, CDR2 YFSETQ. The CDR3 is 14 amino acids. Trimming pared 2 bases from V and 4 bases from J, leaving 12 bases between. The DNA for the CDR3 is TGCGCCAGCAGCTTCACAGTCGGGGGCACTGAAGCTTTCTTT. Translating gives CASSFTVGGTEAFF.

V is TRBV3-1 (or the pseudogene TRBV3-2) and J is TRBJ1-2, with a tentative D call TRBD1 (5 bases). CDR3 length equals 15 residues. CDR1 and CDR2 (germline): LGHDT, YNNKEL (reference sequence). V dropped 6 bases and J dropped 6 bases, with 20 bases sitting between them. CDR3 nucleotide sequence: TGTGCCAGCAGACCGGACATTCACTTAAACCATGGCTACACCTTC. Protein sequence: CASRPDIHLNHGYTF.

The chain couples TRBV7-3 to TRBJ2-3; the match to TRBD2 covers 8 bases. The CDR3 consists of 16 residues. Germline V gene lookup returns CDR1 SGHTA and CDR2 FQGTGA. V gave up 3 bases and J gave up 7 bases; unmatched junction bases: 12. For the CDR3, the DNA is TGTGCCAGCAGCTTGTGGCCGGGGGGGGCCGGACATACGCAGTATTTT. Its translation is CASSLWPGGAGHTQYF.

DNA of the CDR3: TGTGCCAGCAGCGCACTTAGCGGGGGGAGCACAGATACGCAGTATTTT. Translating gives CASSALSGGSTDTQYF. V is TRBV9 and J is TRBJ2-3; 10 positions agree with TRBD2. The CDR3 sequence is 16 residues long. CDR1 and CDR2 (germline): SGDLS, YYNGEE. After removal of 3 bases from V and 0 bases from J, the junction contained 4 bases not matched to a gene.

V is TRBV5-1 and J is TRBJ2-2; 10 bases match TRBD2. The CDR3 length is 17 residues. The germline V gene encodes CDR1 SGHRS and CDR2 YFSETQ. Trimming removed 0 bases from V and 5 bases from J; junction bases left unmatched: 7. Written as DNA, the CDR3 is TGCGCCAGCAGCTTGGAAGATAGCGGGGGGACTACCGGGGAGCTGTTTTTT. Protein product: CASSLEDSGGTTGELFF.

The rearrangement uses TRBV5-4 and TRBJ2-2; 9 nucleotides line up with TRBD2. The CDR3 covers 15 residues. The germline gives CDR1 SGHNT, CDR2 YYREEE (reference sequence). V gave up 0 bases and J gave up 7 bases; unmatched junction bases: 4. CDR3 residues: CASSLEAGGGGELFF. CDR3 in DNA: TGTGCCAGCAGCTTGGAAGCGGGGGGCGGCGGGGAGCTGTTTTTT.

J is TRBJ1-4 and V is TRBV6-1, with D tentatively TRBD1 (5 bases). This CDR3 region has 15 residues. Germline lookup yields CDR1 MNHNS and CDR2 SASEGT. V lost 2 bases and J 2 bases, leaving 9 bases between the germline ends. CDR3 sequence (DNA): TGTGCCAGCAGTGAAAACCAGGGTACTAATGAAAAACTGTTTTTT. Residues: CASSENQGTNEKLFF.

The V and J genes are TRBV11-1 and TRBJ2-2; D is possibly TRBD2 (5 bases). CDR3 size: 15 residues. Germline V gives CDR1 SGHAT, CDR2 FQDESV (reference sequence). Deletions cut 5 bases from V and 4 bases from J, with 14 bases between. CDR3 amino acids: CASSPQIEGTGELFF. The CDR3 DNA reads as TGTGCCAGCAGCCCCCAAATTGAGGGCACCGGGGAGCTGTTTTTT.

J is TRBJ1-5 and V is TRBV18; no clear D gene. Trimming took off 4 bases at V and 9 bases at J, with 10 bases between the two ends. The CDR3 covers 12 residues. Looked up from germline, CDR1 is KGHSH and CDR2 is LQKENI. The CDR3 here is CASSLPGGPQHF. The CDR3 DNA follows: TGTGCCAGCTCACTCCCCGGAGGGCCCCAGCATTTT.

The chain employs TRBV2 and TRBJ1-1; D is unresolved. This CDR3 contains 14 residues. Per germline, CDR1 SNHLY and CDR2 FYNNEI. V lost 1 base to trimming and J lost 5 bases, with 11 bases between them. The CDR3 protein is CASSEVARITEAFF. CDR3 sequence (DNA): TGTGCCAGCAGTGAAGTGGCCAGAATTACTGAAGCTTTCTTT.

The chain uses TRBV7-6 and TRBJ2-3; perhaps TRBD2 as D (6 bases). This CDR3 region has 16 residues. The V end was cut by 0 bases, the J end by 1 base, with 11 bases between. CDR1 is SGHVS, CDR2 FNYEAQ, per germline. The CDR3 is CASSLAPGGGTDTQYF. For the CDR3, the DNA is TGTGCCAGCAGCTTAGCCCCCGGGGGAGGCACAGATACGCAGTATTTT. Filled out from reference TRBV7-6 and TRBJ2-3, the complete variable domain reads GAGVSQSPRYKVTKRGQDVALRCDPISGHVSLYWYRQALGQGPEFLTYFNYEAQQDKSGLPNDRFSAERPEGSISTLTIQRTEQRDSAMYRCASSLAPGGGTDTQYFGPGTRLTVL.

The rearrangement joins TRBV10-2 to TRBJ1-5; D unclear. Germline V lookup: CDR1 WSHSY, CDR2 SAAADI. CDR3 size: 14 residues. Trimming took off 0 bases at V and 4 bases at J, with 7 bases between the two ends. CDR3 sequence: CASSESRGNQPQHF. In DNA form, the CDR3 reads TGCGCCAGCAGTGAGTCGAGAGGAAATCAGCCCCAGCATTTT.

The V call is TRBV2, the J call TRBJ2-7; TRBD1 agrees at 9 bases. CDR3 length: 12 amino acids. The germline V gene encodes CDR1 SNHLY and CDR2 FYNNEI. The ends lost 7 bases at V and 4 bases at J; junction bases unmatched: 2. CDR3 bases: TGTGCCAGCACGGACAGGGGTTACGAGCAGTACTTC. Residues: CASTDRGYEQYF.

The chain uses TRBV10-3 and TRBJ1-2; D unresolved. Germline CDR1 ENHRY, CDR2 SYGVKD. This CDR3 spans 13 amino acids. V was cut by 2 bases and J by 8 bases, with 12 bases left in between. CDR3 sequence (DNA): TGTGCCATCAGTGAGGACGCCTCGGAGGGCTACACCTTC. Translating it yields CAISEDASEGYTF.

This clone was recorded only once. V usage is TRBV5-1 and J usage is TRBJ1-4; D is unresolved. Trimming shortened V by 0 bases and J by 4 bases, and 13 bases separated the two germline ends. Germline CDR1 is SGHRS and CDR2 is YFSETQ. The CDR3 length is 16 residues. CDR3 region: CASSLAVGEYNEKLFF. DNA of the CDR3: TGCGCCAGCAGCTTGGCCGTCGGAGAATATAATGAAAAACTGTTTTTT.

The J gene is TRBJ2-5, the V gene TRBV3-1 (or the pseudogene TRBV3-2); D is perhaps TRBD2 (6 bases). V was shortened by 4 bases and J by 0 bases, with 9 bases between the two germline ends. The length of the CDR3 is 14 residues. Germline V gene data show CDR1 as LGHDT and CDR2 as YNNKEL (reference sequence). The CDR3, as DNA: TGTGCCAGCAGCCCGGGCGGGAACCAAGAGACCCAGTACTTC. Residues: CASSPGGNQETQYF.